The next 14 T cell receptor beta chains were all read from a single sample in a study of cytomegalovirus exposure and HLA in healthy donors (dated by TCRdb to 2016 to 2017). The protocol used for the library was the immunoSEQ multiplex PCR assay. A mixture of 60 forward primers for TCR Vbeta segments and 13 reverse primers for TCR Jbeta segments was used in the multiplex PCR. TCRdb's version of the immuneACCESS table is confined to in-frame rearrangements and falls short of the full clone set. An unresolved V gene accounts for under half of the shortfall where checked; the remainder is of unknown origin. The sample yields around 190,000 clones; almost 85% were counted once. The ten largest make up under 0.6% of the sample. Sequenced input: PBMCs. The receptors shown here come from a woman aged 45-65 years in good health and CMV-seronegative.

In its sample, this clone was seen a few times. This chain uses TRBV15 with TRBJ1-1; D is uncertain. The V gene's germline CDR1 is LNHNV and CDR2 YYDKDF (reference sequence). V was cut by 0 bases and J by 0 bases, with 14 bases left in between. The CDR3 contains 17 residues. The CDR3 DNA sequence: TGTGCCACCAGCAGAGATCGCGGAGGACCGATGAACACTGAAGCTTTCTTT. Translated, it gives CATSRDRGGPMNTEAFF.

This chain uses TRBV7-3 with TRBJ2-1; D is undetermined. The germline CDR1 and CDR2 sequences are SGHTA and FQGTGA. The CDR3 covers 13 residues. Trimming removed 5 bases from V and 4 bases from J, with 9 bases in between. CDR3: CASSVSRYNEQFF. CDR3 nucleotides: TGTGCCAGCAGCGTTTCTAGATACAATGAGCAGTTCTTC. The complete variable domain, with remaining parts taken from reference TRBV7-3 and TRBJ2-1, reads GAGVSQTPSNKVTEKGKYVELRCDPISGHTALYWYRQSLGQGPEFLIYFQGTGAADDSGLPNDRFFAVRPEGSVSTLKIQRTERGDSAVYLCASSVSRYNEQFFGPGTRLTVL.

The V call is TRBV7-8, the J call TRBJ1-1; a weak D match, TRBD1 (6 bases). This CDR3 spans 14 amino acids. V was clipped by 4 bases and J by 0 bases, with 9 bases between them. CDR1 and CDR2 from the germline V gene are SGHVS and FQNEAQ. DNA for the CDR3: TGTGCCAGCAGCTGGGACAATATGAACACTGAAGCTTTCTTT. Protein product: CASSWDNMNTEAFF.

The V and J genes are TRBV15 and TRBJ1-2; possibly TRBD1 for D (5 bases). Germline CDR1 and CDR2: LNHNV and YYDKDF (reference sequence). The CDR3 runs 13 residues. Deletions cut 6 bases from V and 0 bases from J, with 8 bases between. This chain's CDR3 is CATRDTANYGYTF. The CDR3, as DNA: TGTGCCACCAGGGACACAGCTAACTATGGCTACACCTTC.

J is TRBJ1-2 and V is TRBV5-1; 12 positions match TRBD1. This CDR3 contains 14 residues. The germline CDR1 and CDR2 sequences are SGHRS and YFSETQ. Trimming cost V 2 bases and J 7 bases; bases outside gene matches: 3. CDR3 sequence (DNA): TGCGCCAGCAGCTTAGGGACAGGGGGCTCTGGCTACACCTTC. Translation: CASSLGTGGSGYTF.

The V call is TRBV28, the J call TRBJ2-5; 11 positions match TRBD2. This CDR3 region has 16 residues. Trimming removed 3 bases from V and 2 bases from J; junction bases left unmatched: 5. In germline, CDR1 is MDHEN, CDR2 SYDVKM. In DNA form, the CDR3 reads TGTGCCAGCAGTTTCCGACTAGCGGGGAAACAAGAGACCCAGTACTTC. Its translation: CASSFRLAGKQETQYF. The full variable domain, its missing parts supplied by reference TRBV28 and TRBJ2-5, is DVKVTQSSRYLVKRTGEKVFLECVQDMDHENMFWYRQDPGLGLRLIYFSYDVKMKEKGDIPEGYSVSREKKERFSLILESASTNQTSMYLCASSFRLAGKQETQYFGPGTRLLVL.

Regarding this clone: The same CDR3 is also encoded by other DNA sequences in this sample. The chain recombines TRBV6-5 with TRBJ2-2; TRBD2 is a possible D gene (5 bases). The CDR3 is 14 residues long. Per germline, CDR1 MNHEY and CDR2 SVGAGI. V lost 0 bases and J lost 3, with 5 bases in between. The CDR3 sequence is CASSYSRDTGELFF. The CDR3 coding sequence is TGTGCCAGCAGTTACTCGAGGGACACCGGGGAGCTGTTTTTT.

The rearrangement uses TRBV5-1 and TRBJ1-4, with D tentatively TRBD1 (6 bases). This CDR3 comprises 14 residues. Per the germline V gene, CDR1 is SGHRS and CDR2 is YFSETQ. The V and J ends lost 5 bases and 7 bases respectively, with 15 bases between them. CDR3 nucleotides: TGCGCCAGCAGAACAACAGGGCCCCGTGAAAAACTGTTTTTT. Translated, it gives CASRTTGPREKLFF.

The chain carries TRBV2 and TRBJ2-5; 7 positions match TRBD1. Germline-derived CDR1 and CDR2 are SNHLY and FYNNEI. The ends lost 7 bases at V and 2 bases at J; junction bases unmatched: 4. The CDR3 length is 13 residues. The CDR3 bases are TGTGCCAGCACCCCGGGACAGCAAGAGACCCAGTACTTC. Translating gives CASTPGQQETQYF.

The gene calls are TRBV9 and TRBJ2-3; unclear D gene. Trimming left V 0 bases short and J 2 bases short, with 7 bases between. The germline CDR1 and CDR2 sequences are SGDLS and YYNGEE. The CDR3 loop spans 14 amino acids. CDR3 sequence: CASSVVQFTDTQYF. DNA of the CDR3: TGTGCCAGCAGCGTAGTACAGTTCACAGATACGCAGTATTTT.

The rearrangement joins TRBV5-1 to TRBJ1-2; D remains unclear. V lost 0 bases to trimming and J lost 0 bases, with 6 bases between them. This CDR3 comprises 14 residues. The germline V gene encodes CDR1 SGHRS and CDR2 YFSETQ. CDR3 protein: CASSLDPTNYGYTF. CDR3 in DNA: TGCGCCAGCAGCTTGGACCCTACTAACTATGGCTACACCTTC.

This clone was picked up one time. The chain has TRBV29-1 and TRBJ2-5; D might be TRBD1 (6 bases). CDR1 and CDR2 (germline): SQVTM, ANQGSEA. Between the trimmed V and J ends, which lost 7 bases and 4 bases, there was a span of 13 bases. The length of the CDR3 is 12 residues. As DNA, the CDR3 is TGCAGCGACCGCCGAGGGGGAGAGACCCAGTACTTC. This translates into CSDRRGGETQYF.

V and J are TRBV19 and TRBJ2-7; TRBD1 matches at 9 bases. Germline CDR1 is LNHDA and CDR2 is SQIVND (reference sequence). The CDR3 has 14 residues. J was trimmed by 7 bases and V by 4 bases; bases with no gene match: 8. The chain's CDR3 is CASSTTGGAEEQYF. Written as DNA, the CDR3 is TGTGCCAGTAGTACAACAGGGGGCGCGGAGGAGCAGTACTTC.

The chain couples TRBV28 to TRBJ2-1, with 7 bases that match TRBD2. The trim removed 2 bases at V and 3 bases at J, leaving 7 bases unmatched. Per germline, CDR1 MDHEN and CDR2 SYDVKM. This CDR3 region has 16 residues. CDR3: CASSLPPSGVYNEQFF. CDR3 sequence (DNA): TGTGCCAGCAGTTTACCCCCCAGCGGGGTCTACAATGAGCAGTTCTTC.